A single sample gave rise to the 27 T cell receptor beta chains below, sequenced in a study of blood T cells in healthy people across ages. A second about 6 to 11 cycle PCR used barcoded and J-beta primers. TCRdb analysed the 5' RACE reads with MiXCR anew, one entry per CDR3 protein. Of roughly 790,000 distinct CDR3 sequences detected, approximately 39% appear once; the ten largest clones hold roughly 20%. Material for sequencing was blood. The receptors were sampled from an older woman in good health.

This clonotype came up a few times. The chain links TRBV9 to TRBJ2-3, with 9 bases that match TRBD2. Trimming took 0 bases from V and 4 from J; bases not matched to a gene: 6. Germline CDR1 SGDLS, CDR2 YYNGEE. The CDR3 loop spans 16 amino acids. The CDR3: CASSVGLAGDADTQYF. In DNA, the CDR3 is TGTGCCAGCAGCGTAGGGTTAGCGGGAGACGCAGATACGCAGTATTTT.

The chain combines TRBV29-1 with TRBJ2-4; D may be TRBD1 (5 bases). CDR1 and CDR2 from the germline V gene are SQVTM and ANQGSEA. This CDR3 spans 15 amino acids. V lost 4 bases and J 2 bases, leaving 15 bases between the germline ends. DNA of the CDR3: TGCAGCGTTGCCCGACAGACCTTAACCAAAAACATTCAGTACTTC. The encoded protein is CSVARQTLTKNIQYF.

This clonotype was observed a few times. The chain is built from TRBV2 and TRBJ1-1, with no clear D. CDR1 is SNHLY and CDR2 is FYNNEI in the germline V gene. Trimming removed 8 bases from V and 4 bases from J, with 8 bases in between. This CDR3 is 11 amino acids long. CDR3 in amino acids: CASQEATEAFF. As DNA, the CDR3 is TGTGCCAGCCAAGAGGCCACTGAAGCTTTCTTT.

The genes are TRBV3-1 and TRBJ2-7; D is unresolved. TRBJ2-5 matches the DNA end more closely, so the J call is doubtful. CDR3 size: 13 residues. Germline V gene sequence: CDR1 LGHDT, CDR2 YNNKEL (reference sequence). CDR3 sequence (DNA): TGTGCCAGCAGCCTTCCGACTTGGGAGACCCAGTACTTC. This gives the protein CASSLPTWETQYF.

The CDR3 bases are TGTGCCAGCATTATTGGACAGGTCAATGAGCAGTTCTTC. This encodes CASIIGQVNEQFF. The gene calls are TRBV6-1 and TRBJ2-1, with 7 bases aligning to TRBD1. V was pared by 7 bases and J by 6 bases, with 6 bases of the junction left unmatched. CDR1 is MNHNS and CDR2 is SASEGT in the germline V gene. The CDR3 extends over 13 amino acids.

V gene TRBV9 combines with J gene TRBJ2-3; 8 nucleotides align to TRBD2. Germline CDR1 SGDLS, CDR2 YYNGEE. J gave up 4 bases and V 3 bases, and 10 bases lay outside the gene matches. The CDR3 runs to 16 residues. Here the CDR3 reads CASSAPLAGNSDTQYF. CDR3 coding DNA: TGTGCCAGCAGCGCCCCCCTAGCGGGTAACTCAGATACGCAGTATTTT.

Ten or more counts support this clonotype. The chain links TRBV7-2 to TRBJ2-5; TRBD2 matches at 7 bases. Germline CDR1 is SGHTA and CDR2 is FQGNSA. The CDR3 length is 14 residues. V gave up 0 bases and J gave up 4 bases; unmatched junction bases: 2. This chain's CDR3 is CASSLAGGSETQYF. CDR3 DNA: TGTGCCAGCAGCTTAGCGGGAGGGTCAGAGACCCAGTACTTC.

The chain couples TRBV15 to TRBJ1-6; TRBD1 is a possible D gene (5 bases). Per germline, CDR1 LNHNV and CDR2 YYDKDF (reference sequence). V shed 8 bases and J shed 0 bases, with 14 bases lying between them. The CDR3 has 16 residues. As DNA, the CDR3 is TGTGCCACCGGGGACTCAAGATCCTCCTATAATTCACCCCTCCACTTT. Its translation is CATGDSRSSYNSPLHF.

Many counts were recorded for this clonotype. The chain employs TRBV24-1 and TRBJ2-1; TRBD1 is a possible D gene (6 bases). V lost 2 bases to trimming and J lost 6 bases, with 13 bases between them. The CDR3 contains 15 residues. Germline V gene lookup returns CDR1 KGHDR and CDR2 SFDVKD. CDR3 sequence: CATSDSQGQANEQFF. CDR3 DNA: TGTGCCACCAGTGATTCCCAGGGGCAGGCCAATGAGCAGTTCTTC.

V usage is TRBV20-1 and J usage is TRBJ2-5; TRBD1 matches at 9 bases. Germline V gives CDR1 DFQATT, CDR2 SNEGSKA (reference sequence). The V gene end was trimmed by 4 bases and the J gene end by 5 bases; junction bases not matched to a gene: 8. This CDR3 has 14 amino acids. The CDR3 DNA follows: TGCAGTGCTACCAGAGGGACAGGGTGGGAGACCCAGTACTTC. This sequence encodes CSATRGTGWETQYF.

Notes on this clonotype: Compared with germline, one end of the junction differs, possibly owing to a read error. This rearrangement joins TRBV4-2 to TRBJ2-5; maybe TRBD2 (6 bases). The CDR3 has 16 amino acids. Germline V gene lookup returns CDR1 LGHNA and CDR2 YNFKEQ. This CDR3 is CASSQERRGPREIQYF. CDR3 sequence (DNA): TGTGCCAGCAGCCAAGAGCGGCGGGGCCCGAGAGAGATCCAGTACTTC.

This clonotype was counted once. The chain recombines TRBV12-5 with TRBJ2-5; D is possibly TRBD1 (5 bases). The CDR3 extends over 11 amino acids. The V end was cut by 7 bases, the J end by 13 bases, with 16 bases between. Germline values: CDR1 LGHNT, CDR2 FRNRAP. CDR3: CASARVYERYF. In nucleotides, the CDR3 is TGTGCTAGTGCCAGGGTCTACGAGCGGTACTTC.

V is TRBV7-3 and J is TRBJ2-5; D gene ambiguous. CDR1 and CDR2 (germline): SGHTA, FQGTGA. The CDR3 spans 13 residues. V dropped 2 bases and J dropped 0 bases, with 4 bases sitting between them. The CDR3 spells CASSLHYQETQYF. The CDR3 nucleotides read TGTGCCAGCAGCTTACACTACCAAGAGACCCAGTACTTC.

There are many counts of this clonotype. V and J are TRBV29-1 and TRBJ2-3, with unresolved D. Trimming pared 7 bases from V and 0 bases from J, leaving 8 bases between. This CDR3 spans 12 amino acids. The germline V gene encodes CDR1 SQVTM and CDR2 ANQGSEA. CDR3 protein: CSAHSSTDTQYF. The CDR3 coding sequence is TGCAGCGCCCACTCTAGCACAGATACGCAGTATTTT.

In regard to this clonotype: A much bigger clone sits one base away, suggesting this may be a read error. CDR3 bases: TGTGCCAGCAGCCCCGTGGGGCATGAGCAGTTGTTC. It is translated as CASSPVGHEQLF. The chain couples TRBV4-2 to TRBJ2-1; TRBD1 is a possible D gene (5 bases). Germline CDR1 reads LGHNA; CDR2 reads YNFKEQ. The CDR3 is 12 residues long.

This clonotype was counted a single time. The CDR3 DNA is TGTGCCAGCAGCATGATGACGGGGAGCTCCTACAATGAGCAGTACTTC. Translation: CASSMMTGSSYNEQYF. This chain connects TRBV7-6 to TRBJ2-1, with D possibly being TRBD2 (5 bases). TRBJ2-7 explains the end of the DNA better; the J call may be wrong. The CDR3 loop spans 16 amino acids. Germline assignment: CDR1 SGHVS and CDR2 FNYEAQ.

This clonotype occurred a few times. The chain recombines TRBV5-4 with TRBJ2-5, with 7 bases that match TRBD2. V dropped 6 bases and J dropped 2; count of bases not matched to a gene: 10. The germline V gene has CDR1 SGHNT and CDR2 YYREEE (reference sequence). This CDR3 contains 15 residues. The CDR3 protein is CASTKAGTDQETQYF. The DNA of the CDR3 is TGTGCCAGCACCAAAGCGGGGACGGATCAAGAGACCCAGTACTTC.

CDR3 residues: CSVGTGQGREQYF. The DNA of the CDR3 is TGCAGCGTTGGTACGGGACAGGGGCGCGAGCAGTACTTC. The chain has TRBV29-1 and TRBJ2-7; 10 nucleotides agree with TRBD1. V lost 4 bases to trimming and J lost 6 bases; unmatched junction nucleotides: 6. Germline CDR1 is SQVTM and CDR2 is ANQGSEA. The CDR3 length is 13 residues.

The chain combines TRBV6-5 with TRBJ2-7; 7 bases are shared with TRBD2. CDR3 size: 17 residues. Looked up from germline, CDR1 is MNHEY and CDR2 is SVGAGI. After removal of 2 bases from V and 0 bases from J, the junction contained 10 bases not matched to a gene. Here the CDR3 reads CASSYEFGGGDSYEQYF. The CDR3 nucleotides are TGTGCCAGCAGTTACGAGTTTGGCGGGGGTGACTCCTACGAGCAGTACTTC.

This clonotype was seen once. The chain has TRBV20-1 and TRBJ2-1; D remains unclear. The J call may be faulty, since TRBJ2-7 better matches the DNA end. CDR1 DFQATT and CDR2 SNEGSKA come from the germline V gene (reference sequence). The CDR3 has 14 amino acids. CDR3 sequence: CSARGTSYYNEQYF. In DNA form, the CDR3 reads TGCAGTGCTAGAGGGACGAGCTACTACAATGAGCAGTACTTC.

This chain uses TRBV7-9 with TRBJ1-1, with 9 bases matching TRBD1. The CDR3 extends over 14 amino acids. Trimming at V came to 6 bases and at J to 2 bases, leaving 4 bases not matched to a gene. Germline V gives CDR1 SEHNR, CDR2 FQNEAQ (reference sequence). CDR3 sequence reads: CASRWDRVNTEAFF. The CDR3 coding sequence is TGTGCCAGCAGATGGGACAGGGTAAACACTGAAGCTTTCTTT.

In regard to this clonotype: A read error may produce the germline difference seen at one junction end. This chain connects TRBV28 to TRBJ1-5; no firm D call. The CDR3 totals 13 residues. Germline-derived CDR1 and CDR2 are MDHEN and SYDVKM. The CDR3 coding sequence is TGTGCCAGCAGATACGTTAGCAATCAGCCCCTGCATTTT. Amino acid sequence: CASRYVSNQPLHF.

This clonotype was counted between two and nine times. This chain links TRBV5-1 with TRBJ2-1; 8 bases fit TRBD2. Germline V gene data show CDR1 as SGHRS and CDR2 as YFSETQ. The V gene end was trimmed by 0 bases and the J gene end by 8 bases; junction bases not matched to a gene: 4. The CDR3 has 14 amino acids. DNA for the CDR3: TGCGCCAGCAGCTTGGTTAGCGGGGTGGATGAGCAGTTCTTC. The encoded protein is CASSLVSGVDEQFF. Full variable domain (remainder filled in from reference TRBV5-1 and TRBJ2-1): KAGVTQTPRYLIKTRGQQVTLSCSPISGHRSVSWYQQTPGQGLQFLFEYFSETQRNKGNFPGRFSGRQFSNSRSEMNVSTLELGDSALYLCASSLVSGVDEQFFGPGTRLTVL.

This clonotype appeared a few times. The CDR3: CASSLLSTSGRPNEQFF. CDR3 in DNA: TGTGCCAGCAGTTTACTCTCTACTAGCGGGAGACCCAATGAGCAGTTCTTC. The V gene is TRBV28, the J gene TRBJ2-1; 11 bases align to TRBD2. V lost 2 bases and J lost 6; bases outside the gene matches: 9. The germline V gene has CDR1 MDHEN and CDR2 SYDVKM. The CDR3 has 17 residues.

This clonotype was seen a few times. This sequence joins TRBV5-1 and TRBJ2-5; D is possibly TRBD2 (6 bases). Germline V gene lookup returns CDR1 SGHRS and CDR2 YFSETQ. V was trimmed by 4 bases and J by 3 bases, leaving 16 bases between them. This CDR3 contains 15 residues. The DNA for the CDR3 is TGCGCCAGCAGCCCACGCGGGACTGAAAAAGAGACCCAGTACTTC. It encodes CASSPRGTEKETQYF.

This rearrangement joins TRBV4-1 to TRBJ1-5; D call uncertain. V lost 0 bases and J lost 0, with 9 bases in between. The CDR3 totals 16 residues. Germline CDR1 reads MGHRA; CDR2 reads YSYEKL. The CDR3 DNA follows: TGCGCCAGCAGCCAAGAGGGATTCCCTAGCAATCAGCCCCAGCATTTT. Translating it yields CASSQEGFPSNQPQHF.

This clonotype was found a few times. V and J are TRBV5-5 and TRBJ2-3, with 14 positions matching TRBD2. Germline CDR1 and CDR2: SGHKS and YYEKEE (reference sequence). Trimming removed 4 bases from V and 2 bases from J; junction bases left unmatched: 3. This CDR3 has 16 amino acids. In DNA form, the CDR3 reads TGTGCCAGCAGCCCGGGACTAGCGGGAGACACAGATACGCAGTATTTT. This sequence encodes CASSPGLAGDTDTQYF.